The rows below give T cell receptor beta chains drawn from one sample of a study of blood T cell repertoires in COVID-19. Using immunoSEQ multiplex PCR, the repertoire was profiled, and TCRdb retains in-frame clones only, with some absent. The data contain some 530,000 clones, about nine tenths of them seen just once; the ten biggest clones take up around 7.9%. The sequencing sample was made of PBMCs or T cells enriched from blood (not recorded which). These receptors were taken from a woman aged 55-69 years who had recovered from COVID-19. CDR3s include the opening cysteine and the closing phenylalanine or tryptophan.

j_gene	v_gene	CDR3aa
TRBJ1-5	TRBV6-1	CASSDRDNQPQHF
TRBJ2-1	TRBV4-2	CASSLARGGAYNEQFF
TRBJ1-3	TRBV6-1	CASSEDPSGRGTIYF
TRBJ2-3	TRBV4-1	CASSQTSGGLTDTQYF
TRBJ2-1	TRBV27	CASSQQGFRFQYEQFF
TRBJ1-5	TRBV15	CATGRGGFDSNQPQHF
TRBJ1-1	TRBV19	CASILYTEAFF
TRBJ2-1	TRBV11-2	CASSPTAGLSSYNEQFF
TRBJ1-5	TRBV12-5	CASGLVRDGQTHSNQPQHF
TRBJ2-4	TRBV2	CARRMTRARERAKNIQYF
TRBJ2-1	TRBV2	CASSGAANEQFF
TRBJ1-4	TRBV29-1	CSVKGVNEKLFF
TRBJ1-1	TRBV28	CASSLQGAGAEAFF
TRBJ1-2	TRBV24-1	CATSETGNYGYTF
TRBJ1-1	TRBV5-1	CASSSQVNTEAFF
TRBJ1-5	TRBV6-6	CASSPPGSNQPQHF
TRBJ2-7	TRBV9	CASSAARVSHEQYF
TRBJ1-6	TRBV2	CASSSLRGQGFPLHF
TRBJ2-2	TRBV5-1	CASSWTGGELFF
TRBJ2-4	TRBV23-1	CASSQSAPRKNIQYF
TRBJ2-3	TRBV7-9	CASSSSTGGRGNTQYF
TRBJ1-5	TRBV19	CASSIIRGFNQPQHF
TRBJ1-5	TRBV2	CASNGQGRNQPQHF
TRBJ1-3	TRBV12-3/TRBV12-4	CASSLSGTIYF